The clone carrying this T cell receptor (beta chain) has just one count. Its antigen is not known. V was clipped by 4 bases and J by 3 bases; unmatched bases: 9. The CDR3 extends over 15 amino acids. Germline lookup yields CDR1 MDHEN and CDR2 SYDVKM. Template-switching 5'RACE yielded the TCR cDNA; a universal primer site and UMIs were added in the process. TCRdb recomputed calls from the 5' RACE reads with MiXCR, one row per CDR3 protein. The table records a few hundred thousand distinct CDR3 sequences, about 9.5% of them present only once. This specimen comes from a study of T cells after yellow fever vaccination. General observations from the study: The secondary T-cell response peaked on day 5, not day 15, but was weaker. Only a minor proportion of clonotypes was detected across both CD4 and CD8 compartments. Booster sampling recovered most clones from primary vaccination (about 97% CD4, just over 85% CD8).

The material was PBMCs, obtained on the day of the first yellow fever vaccination. This clonotype was obtained from a man aged 18 to 29 who received the YFV17D yellow fever vaccine. The chain couples TRBV28 to TRBJ2-7; 7 positions match TRBD1. This chain's CDR3 is CASSSRRQGVYEQYF. In DNA form, the CDR3 reads TGTGCCAGCAGTTCCCGGCGGCAGGGGGTCTACGAGCAGTACTTC. The complete variable domain, with remaining parts taken from reference TRBV28 and TRBJ2-7, reads DVKVTQSSRYLVKRTGEKVFLECVQDMDHENMFWYRQDPGLGLRLIYFSYDVKMKEKGDIPEGYSVSREKKERFSLILESASTNQTSMYLCASSSRRQGVYEQYFGPGTRLTVT.